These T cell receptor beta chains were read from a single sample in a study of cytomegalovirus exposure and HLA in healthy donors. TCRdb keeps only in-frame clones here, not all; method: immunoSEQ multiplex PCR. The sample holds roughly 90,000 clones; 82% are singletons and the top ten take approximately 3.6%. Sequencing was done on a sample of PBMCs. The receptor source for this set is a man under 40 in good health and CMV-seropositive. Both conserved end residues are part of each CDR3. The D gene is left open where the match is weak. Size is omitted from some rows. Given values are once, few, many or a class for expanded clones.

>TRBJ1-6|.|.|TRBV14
CASTPGGTSNSPLHF
TGTGCCAGCACCCCTGGGGGGACCAGTAATTCACCCCTCCACTTT
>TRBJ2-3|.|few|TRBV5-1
CASSLWAEGTDTQYF
TGCGCCAGCAGCTTGTGGGCAGAAGGCACAGATACGCAGTATTTT
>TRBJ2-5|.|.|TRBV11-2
CASSQGVQGTETQYF
TGTGCCAGCAGCCAGGGAGTCCAGGGGACAGAGACCCAGTACTTC
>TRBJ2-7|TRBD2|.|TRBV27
CASQSAGGYGQYF
TGTGCCAGCCAAAGCGCGGGAGGTTACGGGCAGTACTTC
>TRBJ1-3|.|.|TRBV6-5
CASSSLTGLGNTIYF
TGTGCCAGCAGTTCCCTGACAGGACTTGGAAACACCATATATTTT
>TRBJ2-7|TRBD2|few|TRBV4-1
CASSQEPQGGRYEQYF
TGCGCCAGCAGCCAAGAGCCGCAGGGAGGGCGGTACGAGCAGTACTTC
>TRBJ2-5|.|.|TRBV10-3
CATGREQYF
TGTGCCACCGGACGGGAGCAGTACTTC
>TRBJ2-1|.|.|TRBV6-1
CASRDPGTYNEQFF
TGTGCCAGCAGGGACCCGGGAACTTACAATGAGCAGTTCTTC
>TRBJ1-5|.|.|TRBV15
CATSPGLLDQPQHF
TGTGCCACCAGCCCGGGACTCCTCGACCAGCCCCAGCATTTT
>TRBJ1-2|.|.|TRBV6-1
CAARGGYRGYTF
TGTGCCGCCCGGGGAGGTTATCGTGGCTACACCTTC
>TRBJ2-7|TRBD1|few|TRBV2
CAGSGQGGEQYF
TGTGCCGGGTCGGGACAGGGGGGCGAGCAGTACTTC
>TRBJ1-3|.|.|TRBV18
CASSPLSAGENTIYF
TGTGCCAGCTCACCCCTCTCGGCGGGGGAAAACACCATATATTTT
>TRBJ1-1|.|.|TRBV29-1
CSVIGVFTEAFF
TGCAGCGTTATCGGGGTCTTCACTGAAGCTTTCTTT
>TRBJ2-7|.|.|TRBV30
CAWSPTGNEQYF
TGTGCCTGGAGTCCTACAGGGAATGAGCAGTACTTC
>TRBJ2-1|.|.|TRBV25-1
CASRRDSLNEQFF
TGTGCCAGCAGGAGGGACTCCCTCAATGAGCAGTTCTTC
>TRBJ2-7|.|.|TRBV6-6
CASSRDWISYEQYF
TGTGCCAGCAGTCGCGACTGGATTTCCTACGAGCAGTACTTC
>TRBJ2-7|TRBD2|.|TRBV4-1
CASSQDGVRRGGVPSEQYF
TGCGCCAGCAGCCAAGATGGTGTGAGGCGGGGGGGAGTTCCCTCCGAGCAGTACTTC
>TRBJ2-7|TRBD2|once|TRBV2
CASRAGPSYEQYF
TGTGCCAGCAGAGCGGGACCCTCCTACGAGCAGTACTTC
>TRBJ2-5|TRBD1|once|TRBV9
CASSPRQGETQYF
TGTGCCAGCAGCCCTCGACAGGGAGAGACCCAGTACTTC
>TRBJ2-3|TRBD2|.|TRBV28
CASSFRLAEATDTQYF
TGTGCCAGCAGTTTCCGACTAGCCGAGGCCACAGATACGCAGTATTTT
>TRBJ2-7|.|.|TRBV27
CASSPSVRGDEQYF
TGTGCCAGCAGTCCATCAGTACGAGGCGACGAGCAGTACTTC
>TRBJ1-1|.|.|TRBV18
CASSPQGISEAFF
TGTGCCAGCTCGCCTCAGGGGATAAGTGAAGCTTTCTTT
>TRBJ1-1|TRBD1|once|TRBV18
CASSQKRDRRPTEAFF
TGTGCCAGCTCACAGAAAAGGGACAGGAGGCCCACTGAAGCTTTCTTT
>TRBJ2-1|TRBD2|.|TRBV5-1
CASSPGLAGGSSYNEQFF
TGCGCCAGCAGCCCGGGACTAGCGGGAGGGAGCTCCTACAATGAGCAGTTCTTC
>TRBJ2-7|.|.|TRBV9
CASSVGGNNYEQYF
TGTGCCAGCAGCGTAGGAGGGAATAACTACGAGCAGTACTTC
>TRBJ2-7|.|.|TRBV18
CASSPNLQAYEQYF
TGTGCCAGCTCACCCAACCTCCAGGCCTACGAGCAGTACTTC
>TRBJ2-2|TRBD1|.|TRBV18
CASSPQQGIAGELFF
TGTGCCAGCTCACCACAACAGGGGATCGCCGGGGAGCTGTTTTTT
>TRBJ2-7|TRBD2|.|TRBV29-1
CSVGLAGAYEQYF
TGCAGCGTGGGACTAGCGGGCGCCTACGAGCAGTACTTC
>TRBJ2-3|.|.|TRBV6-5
CASTPGGDTQYF
TGTGCCAGCACTCCAGGTGGAGATACGCAGTATTTT
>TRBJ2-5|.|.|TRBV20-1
CSASGVWEQYF
TGCAGTGCCTCCGGGGTTTGGGAGCAGTACTTC
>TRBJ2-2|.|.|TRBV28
CASSPMGGVGTGELFF
TGTGCCAGCAGTCCCATGGGGGGAGTGGGCACCGGGGAGCTGTTTTTT
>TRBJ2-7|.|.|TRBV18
CASSPPRDEAEQYF
TGTGCCAGCTCACCACCCAGGGATGAGGCCGAGCAGTACTTC
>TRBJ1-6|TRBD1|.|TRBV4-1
CASSQPTGGNSPLHF
TGCGCCAGCAGCCAGCCCACAGGGGGAAATTCACCCCTCCACTTT
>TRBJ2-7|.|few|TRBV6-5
CASNQDRLAYEQYF
TGTGCCAGCAACCAAGACAGGTTGGCCTACGAGCAGTACTTC
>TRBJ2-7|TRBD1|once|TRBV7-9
CSSSLRTGVPYEQYF
TGTTCCAGCAGCTTAAGGACAGGGGTGCCCTACGAGCAGTACTTC
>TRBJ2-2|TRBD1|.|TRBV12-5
CASGTPGQANTGELFF
TGTGCTAGTGGTACCCCCGGACAGGCGAACACCGGGGAGCTGTTTTTT
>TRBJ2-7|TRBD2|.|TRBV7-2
CASSWGTSGINSEQYF
TGTGCCAGCAGCTGGGGTACTAGCGGGATTAATAGCGAGCAGTACTTC
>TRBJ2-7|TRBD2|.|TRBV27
CASSAGLAGIFQQQYF
TGTGCCAGCAGCGCGGGGCTAGCGGGAATCTTTCAACAGCAGTACTTC
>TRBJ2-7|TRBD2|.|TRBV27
CASGSAGSGRTYEQYF
TGTGCCAGCGGTTCCGCTGGGAGCGGGAGGACCTACGAGCAGTACTTC
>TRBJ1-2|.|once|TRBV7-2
CASSLGPGWGDYGYTF
TGTGCCAGCAGCTTAGGTCCGGGGTGGGGGGACTATGGCTACACCTTC
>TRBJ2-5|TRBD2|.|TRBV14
CASSQRVGLAGWETQYF
TGTGCCAGCAGCCAACGCGTTGGACTAGCGGGCTGGGAGACCCAGTACTTC
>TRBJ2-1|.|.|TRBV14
CASSGTRFREQFF
TGTGCCAGCAGTGGCACTAGGTTCCGTGAGCAGTTCTTC
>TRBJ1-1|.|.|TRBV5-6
CASSFPQGTEAFF
TGTGCCAGCAGCTTCCCCCAGGGCACTGAAGCTTTCTTT
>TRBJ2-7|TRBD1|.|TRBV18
CASSPPGTGGYEQYF
TGTGCCAGCTCACCACCGGGGACAGGGGGCTACGAGCAGTACTTC
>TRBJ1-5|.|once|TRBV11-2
CASSSDRRAQHF
TGTGCCAGCAGCTCCGACAGGCGGGCCCAGCATTTT
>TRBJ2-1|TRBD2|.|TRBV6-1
CASSVRTSASYNEQFF
TGTGCCAGCAGTGTGCGGACTAGCGCCTCCTACAATGAGCAGTTCTTC
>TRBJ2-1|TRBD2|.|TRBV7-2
CASSLDFTSGYNEQFF
TGTGCCAGCAGCTTAGATTTCACTAGCGGTTACAATGAGCAGTTCTTC
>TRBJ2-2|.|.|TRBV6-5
CASSYQDSANTGELFF
TGTGCCAGCAGTTACCAGGACAGTGCGAACACCGGGGAGCTGTTTTTT
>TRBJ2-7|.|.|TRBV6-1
CASSAFRGGDSLSPRQYF
TGTGCCAGCAGTGCCTTCCGGGGGGGGGACAGCCTGAGCCCGAGGCAGTACTTC
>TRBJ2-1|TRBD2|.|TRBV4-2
CASSQVFSSGSVSSYNEQFF
TGTGCCAGCAGCCAAGTTTTCTCTAGCGGGAGTGTCAGCTCCTACAATGAGCAGTTCTTC
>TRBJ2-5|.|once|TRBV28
CASSLGQGYLETQYF
TGTGCCAGCAGTTTAGGGCAGGGTTATCTCGAGACCCAGTACTTC